The source of this T cell receptor (beta chain) is a study of Ad26.COV2.S vaccination and SARS-CoV-2 variants (dated by TCRdb to about 2021). Regarding the research as a whole: The specificity and breadth of SARS-CoV-2-reactive T cell receptors after Ad26.COV2.S vaccination were assessed by TCRbeta repertoire sequencing. The TCR-sequenced set comprised about 32 samples: approximately 20 Ad26.COV2.S vaccine recipients, 5 placebo recipients and 8 SARS-CoV-2 convalescent individuals. General study outcomes and caveats: After vaccination, substantial breadth of spike-specific CD8+ and CD4+ T cell responses was reported. Ad26.COV2.S recipients had higher spike-specific TCR breadth than placebo recipients (P = 0.0014). Comparable non-spike TCR breadth was observed between vaccine and placebo recipients, consistent with only spike being contained in the vaccine. According to the authors, total T cell responses may have been underestimated by the TCR breadth and depth analyses.

The sample's time point label, decoded: individuals recovered from natural SARS-CoV-2 infection. CDR1 and CDR2 are read off the germline V gene as SGHVS and FQNEAQ. The CDR3, cysteine through phenylalanine, is 17 amino acids long. The only DNA kept is the CDR3, 51 bases in frame from the first base. Cut back by 4 bases and 3 bases, the V and J ends lie 21 bases apart. TCRbeta CDR3 regions were sequenced with the immunoSEQ Assay. After extraction, genomic DNA underwent amplification by bias-controlled multiplex PCR, followed by high-throughput sequencing. As for the original processing: To quantify the absolute abundance of every unique TCRbeta CDR3 region, sequences were collapsed and filtered. T cell fraction was estimated by normalization of TCRbeta template counts to usable DNA, with usable DNA being measured through amplification of reference genes present in all nucleated cells. Repertoire TCRs were annotated as SARS-CoV-2-specific by exact matching of V gene, CDR3 amino acid sequence and J gene to a known reactive TCR set. MIRA supplied the reference SARS-CoV-2 TCR set, which was filtered for enrichment in COVID-19-positive ImmuneCODE repertoires so that public or cross-reactive TCRs were removed. Drawing on the MIRA antigens, annotated TCRs were analysed further at the level of specific ORF or position within ORF. Breadth was defined as annotated unique rearrangements over total unique productive rearrangements; depth was the summed frequency of those rearrangements. Two-sided Wilcoxon rank-sum tests were applied when comparing TCR breadth between groups. The table comes from immuneACCESS by way of TCRdb, which keeps in-frame sequences with V and J called. Part of the clones is missing from these tables; in studies checked, under half for an unresolved V gene and the rest for unknown reasons. D and trimming come from the DNA, and the V and J calls and clone size come from that table. In all, the sample holds more than 150,000 clones, and around 88% of those were seen once. Less than 6% of the sample belongs to the ten largest clones.

In regard to this clone: Which antigen it targets is not known. Base qualities were left out, and no much larger clone turns up one base away.

This chain is built from TRBV7-8 and TRBJ1-1, and the D gene may be TRBD1, 5 bases matching. Sample: peripheral blood, taken after recovery from COVID-19. The receptor's source is a human donor who had recovered from COVID-19. The sequenced DNA: TGTGCCAGCAGCTCGACAGCGGGCGTAGACGCCGACACTGAAGCTTTCTTT. Translation gives CASSSTAGVDADTEAFF. Beyond the CDR3, the reference TRBV7-8 and TRBJ1-1 genes provide the residues; the full variable domain reads: GAGVSQSPRYKVAKRGQDVALRCDPISGHVSLFWYQQALGQGPEFLTYFQNEAQLDKSGLPSDRFFAERPEGSVSTLKIQRTQQEDSAVYLCASSSTAGVDADTEAFFGQGTRLTVV.